This entry lists 6 T cell receptor beta chains sequenced from one sample in a study of cytomegalovirus exposure and HLA in healthy donors. Amplification used 60 Vbeta primers and 13 Jbeta primers. Generated by immunoSEQ multiplex PCR, the TCRdb table keeps only in-frame clones and is missing some. The sample yields around 100,000 clones, approximately 80% seen once. What was sequenced was PBMCs. Receptors originate from a woman under 40 in good health and CMV-seronegative.

CDR3 coding DNA: TGTGCCAGCAAGCCGGAGAGGGCGTCAGGAAACACCATATATTTT. Translation gives CASKPERASGNTIYF. The chain has TRBV2 and TRBJ1-3; no clear D gene. Germline V lookup: CDR1 SNHLY, CDR2 FYNNEI. The ends were cut back, 7 bases at V and 4 bases at J, with 17 bases in the middle. This CDR3 has 15 amino acids. Together with reference TRBV2 and TRBJ1-3, the CDR3 gives the full variable domain: EPEVTQTPSHQVTQMGQEVILRCVPISNHLYFYWYRQILGQKVEFLVSFYNNEISEKSEIFDDQFSVERPDGSNFTLKIRSTKLEDSAMYFCASKPERASGNTIYFGEGSWLTVV.

The chain combines TRBV5-6 with TRBJ1-2, with D perhaps TRBD1 (6 bases). Trimming pared 4 bases from V and 4 bases from J, leaving 14 bases between. Germline V gives CDR1 SGHDT, CDR2 YYEEEE. This CDR3 spans 14 amino acids. The CDR3 spells CASSPLQGLYGYTF. The DNA of the CDR3 is TGTGCCAGCAGCCCTTTACAGGGCCTCTATGGCTACACCTTC.

The chain carries TRBV4-3 and TRBJ1-1, with 8 positions matching TRBD1. The CDR3 has 15 amino acids. V shed 2 bases, J shed 1 base, and the junction held 3 bases outside the gene matches. Germline V gives CDR1 LGHNA, CDR2 YSLEER. This CDR3 reads CASSQHRGSNTEAFF. The DNA of the CDR3 is TGCGCCAGCAGCCAACACAGGGGGTCGAACACTGAAGCTTTCTTT.

V usage is TRBV25-1 and J usage is TRBJ1-1, with D unclear. V lost 5 bases and J 3 bases, leaving 16 bases between the germline ends. CDR3 size: 15 residues. Germline CDR1 is MGHDK and CDR2 is SYGVNS. The CDR3 region is CASSNLGEGDTEAFF. The CDR3 DNA sequence: TGTGCCAGCAGTAACCTTGGGGAGGGTGACACTGAAGCTTTCTTT.

This chain joins TRBV11-2 and TRBJ1-1; D might be TRBD1 (6 bases). The germline V gene encodes CDR1 SGHAT and CDR2 FQNNGV. The CDR3 runs to 15 residues. V lost 0 bases to trimming and J lost 8 bases, with 16 bases between them. Written as DNA, the CDR3 is TGTGCCAGCAGCTTAGATGGAAGGGGGGGGGTGGAAGCTTTCTTT. Amino acid sequence: CASSLDGRGGVEAFF.

This clone was seen only once. This chain joins TRBV30 and TRBJ1-2; possibly TRBD1 for D (5 bases). Germline CDR1 reads GTSNPN; CDR2 reads SVGIG (reference sequence). This CDR3 is built from 17 residues. The V end was cut by 0 bases, the J end by 4 bases, with 21 bases between. The CDR3 sequence is CAWSVRQARAGGYGYTF. Written as DNA, the CDR3 is TGTGCCTGGAGTGTACGGCAGGCCCGTGCCGGGGGCTATGGCTACACCTTC.